Listed below are T cell receptor beta chains from one sample, sequenced in a study of T cell repertoires in cytomegalovirus infection. TCRdb called the reads again in MiXCR, with one record for every CDR3 protein. The sample shows some 240,000 distinct CDR3 sequences, about a sixth of them seen only once. Sequencing was carried out using CD8+ T cells from PBMCs. The receptors come from a human donor in good health (CMV status not recorded). Some clones in this sample may be carry-over from other donors' samples. Both conserved end residues are part of each CDR3. D genes are given only for firm matches. Some rows have no size entry. The others give once, few or many, or a class for an expanded clone.

J | V | size | D | CDR3 | DNA
TRBJ2-7 | TRBV6-6 | many | TRBD2 | CASSYLAGREQYF | TGTGCCAGCAGTTATTTAGCGGGGCGCGAGCAGTACTTC
TRBJ2-3 | TRBV12-3/TRBV12-4 | many | TRBD2 | CASSPPTSGEVDTQYF | TGTGCCAGCAGTCCCCCGACTAGCGGGGAGGTAGATACGCAGTATTTT
TRBJ2-1 | TRBV6-6 | few | . | CATLAGSYNEQFF | TGTGCCACCTTAGCTGGGTCCTACAATGAGCAGTTCTTC
TRBJ2-3 | TRBV14 | . | . | CASSQGYRTDTQYF | TGTGCCAGCAGCCAAGGCTACCGCACAGATACGCAGTATTTT
TRBJ2-2 | TRBV7-4 | many | . | CASSALSGVAYTGELFF | TGTGCCAGCAGCGCGCTCTCAGGGGTAGCCTACACCGGGGAGCTGTTTTTT
TRBJ2-5 | TRBV7-9 | many | . | CASSLGASQETQYF | TGTGCCAGCAGCTTAGGTGCTAGCCAAGAGACCCAGTACTTC
TRBJ1-1 | TRBV7-9 | many | TRBD1 | CATRVSTGANTEAFF | TGTGCCACCCGCGTTTCGACAGGGGCGAACACTGAAGCTTTCTTT
TRBJ2-2 | TRBV7-2 | many | . | CASSHGTDFYTGELFF | TGTGCCAGCAGCCACGGGACGGACTTTTACACCGGGGAGCTGTTTTTT
TRBJ1-2 | TRBV3-1 | few | TRBD1 | CASSTNRDRGFLKGYTF | TGTGCCAGCAGCACTAACCGGGACAGGGGCTTTCTAAAGGGCTACACCTTC
TRBJ2-7 | TRBV6-8 | few | . | CASSAGPLDEQYF | TGTGCCAGCAGTGCCGGCCCCCTGGACGAGCAGTACTTT
TRBJ1-2 | TRBV7-2 | many | TRBD1 | CASPLVGTEYYGYTF | TGTGCCAGCCCCTTAGTGGGGACAGAATACTATGGCTACACCTTC
TRBJ2-1 | TRBV7-6 | many | . | CASSTGTGTYNEQFF | TGTGCCAGCAGCACAGGGACGGGTACTTACAATGAGCAGTTCTTC
TRBJ2-2 | TRBV7-8 | many | TRBD1 | CASRLNRDRANTGELFF | TGTGCCAGCAGGCTAAACCGGGACAGGGCGAACACCGGGGAGCTGTTTTTT
TRBJ2-1 | TRBV14 | . | . | CASSSVGGPTYNEQFF | TGTGCCAGCAGCTCTGTTGGGGGCCCAACCTACAATGAGCAGTTCTTC
TRBJ2-2 | TRBV7-2 | many | . | CASSLDPGNTGELFF | TGTGCCAGCAGCTTAGACCCCGGGAACACCGGGGAGCTGTTTTTT
TRBJ2-1 | TRBV2 | many | TRBD1 | CAKGTANHNEQFF | TGTGCCAAAGGGACAGCCAACCACAATGAGCAGTTCTTC
TRBJ2-6 | TRBV28 | . | . | CASSLVQGGLFSGANVLTF | TGTGCCAGCAGTTTGGTCCAGGGCGGGCTATTCTCTGGGGCCAACGTCCTGACTTTC
TRBJ2-2 | TRBV7-6 | many | . | CASRILPGLGGELFF | TGTGCCAGCAGAATCCTGCCAGGGCTTGGCGGGGAGCTGTTTTTT
TRBJ1-6 | TRBV27 | . | TRBD1 | CASSSYRDRNNSPLHF | TGTGCCAGCAGTTCCTACCGGGACAGGAATAATTCACCCCTCCACTTT
TRBJ2-1 | TRBV6-5 | few | TRBD2 | CASSYLGLAGGGNEQFF | TGTGCCAGCAGTTACCTGGGACTAGCGGGGGGCGGCAATGAGCAGTTCTTC
TRBJ2-5 | TRBV10-3 | . | TRBD2 | CAISGTSGGEYQETQYF | TGTGCCATCAGCGGGACTAGCGGGGGGGAGTACCAAGAGACCCAGTACTTC
TRBJ2-7 | TRBV5-6 | . | TRBD1 | CASSRITGTGGYEQYF | TGTGCCAGCAGCCGTATTACCGGGACAGGGGGTTACGAGCAGTACTTC
TRBJ2-7 | TRBV7-9 | . | . | CASTADLGQYF | TGTGCCAGCACCGCCGACCTCGGGCAGTACTTC
TRBJ2-5 | TRBV6-1 | few | . | CASRNPWTAQETQYF | TGTGCCAGCAGGAACCCTTGGACAGCCCAAGAGACCCAGTACTTC
TRBJ2-7 | TRBV5-1 | . | . | CASSLYPTGAYEQYF | TGCGCCAGCAGCTTGTACCCGACAGGAGCCTACGAGCAGTACTTC
TRBJ2-1 | TRBV15 | once | . | CATSRDRVGYNEQFF | TGTGCCACCAGCAGAGACAGGGTGGGCTACAATGAGCAGTTCTTC
TRBJ2-7 | TRBV11-1 | many | . | CASSSPEKETYHEQYF | TGTGCCAGCAGCTCCCCCGAAAAAGAAACCTACCACGAGCAGTACTTC
TRBJ1-6 | TRBV27 | . | . | CASSLSDSYNSPLHF | TGTGCCAGCAGTTTATCGGACAGTTATAATTCACCCCTCCACTTT
TRBJ2-3 | TRBV6-5 | few | TRBD2 | CASSYSSGATLFADTQYF | TGTGCCAGCAGTTACTCGAGCGGGGCCACCCTTTTCGCAGATACGCAGTATTTT
TRBJ1-3 | TRBV12-3/TRBV12-4 | few | . | CASSLPGDGTIYF | TGTGCCAGCAGTTTACCAGGGGACGGCACCATATATTTT
TRBJ2-5 | TRBV7-2 | many | . | CASSLEQKETQYF | TGTGCCAGCAGCTTAGAACAAAAAGAGACCCAGTACTTC
TRBJ2-2 | TRBV7-2 | . | TRBD2 | CASSSHGMRLAGTTGELFF | TGTGCCAGCAGCTCTCATGGGATGAGACTAGCGGGGACCACCGGGGAGCTGTTTTTT
TRBJ1-5 | TRBV7-3 | many | . | CASNFGRLRYQPQHF | TGTGCCAGCAACTTCGGCCGACTCAGGTATCAGCCCCAGCATTTT
TRBJ2-5 | TRBV11-2 | . | . | CASSLEFLELRQETQYF | TGTGCCAGCAGCTTAGAGTTTTTGGAGTTAAGGCAAGAGACCCAGTACTTC
TRBJ1-2 | TRBV6-5 | many | . | CASSYSTDAPGYTF | TGTGCCAGCAGTTACTCAACCGACGCGCCGGGCTACACCTTC
TRBJ2-1 | TRBV7-2 | many | . | CASGWGGAYNEQFF | TGTGCCAGCGGATGGGGCGGGGCGTACAATGAGCAGTTCTTC
TRBJ1-1 | TRBV11-1 | . | . | CASSLTGDKNTEAFF | TGTGCCAGCAGCTTAACGGGGGACAAGAACACTGAAGCTTTCTTT
TRBJ2-1 | TRBV12-3/TRBV12-4 | few | . | CASNSQVWGGAEAPQNEQFF | TGTGCCAGCAATTCCCAGGTTTGGGGGGGGGCCGAGGCCCCACAAAATGAGCAGTTCTTC
TRBJ2-1 | TRBV12-3/TRBV12-4 | few | TRBD2 | CASSFQLAGGHNEQFF | TGTGCCAGCAGTTTCCAACTAGCGGGGGGCCACAATGAGCAGTTCTTC
TRBJ1-1 | TRBV14 | few | . | CASSQRRAGLNTEAFF | TGTGCCAGCAGCCAACGGCGGGCAGGGCTGAACACTGAAGCTTTCTTT
TRBJ1-1 | TRBV28 | few | TRBD1 | CASSISGTGVTEAFF | TGTGCCAGCAGTATATCCGGGACAGGGGTGACTGAAGCTTTCTTT
TRBJ2-7 | TRBV11-2 | many | TRBD1 | CASSLERVGTVHYEQYF | TGTGCCAGCAGCTTAGAAAGGGTCGGGACAGTACATTACGAGCAGTACTTC
TRBJ2-3 | TRBV6-2/TRBV6-3 | few | TRBD1 | CASSYSERGQVTDTQYF | TGTGCCAGCAGTTACTCGGAGAGGGGGCAGGTCACAGATACGCAGTATTTT
TRBJ1-2 | TRBV20-1 | . | . | CSARDTGALLYTF | TGCAGTGCTAGAGATACAGGAGCGTTACTCTACACCTTC
TRBJ1-5 | TRBV27 | few | . | CASSDSPNRNQPQHF | TGTGCCAGCAGTGACAGCCCGAATCGCAATCAGCCCCAGCATTTT
TRBJ1-5 | TRBV28 | many | TRBD1 | CASSFDREYANQPQHF | TGTGCCAGCAGTTTCGACAGGGAATACGCCAATCAGCCCCAGCATTTT
TRBJ1-1 | TRBV29-1 | . | . | CSVEEQGYGSEAFF | TGCAGCGTTGAAGAACAAGGATACGGGTCTGAAGCTTTCTTT
TRBJ2-7 | TRBV27 | . | . | CASSLTGGPSYEQYF | TGTGCCAGCAGCCTAACCGGGGGCCCCTCCTACGAGCAGTACTTC
TRBJ1-2 | TRBV27 | . | . | CASSPQEDNYGYTF | TGTGCCAGCAGTCCACAGGAGGACAACTATGGCTACACCTTC
TRBJ2-3 | TRBV6-6 | few | . | CASSYEAVLSTDTQYF | TGTGCCAGCAGTTACGAAGCGGTCCTTAGCACAGATACGCAGTATTTT
TRBJ2-1 | TRBV5-1 | few | . | CASSSLGGTYNEQFF | TGCGCCAGCAGCTCTCTAGGGGGGACCTACAATGAGCAGTTCTTC
TRBJ2-5 | TRBV11-2 | . | . | CASRGIRRQTQYF | TGTGCCAGCAGGGGAATCAGGAGGCAGACCCAGTACTTC
TRBJ1-3 | TRBV15 | . | . | CATSRLGPGYPGNTIYF | TGTGCCACCAGCCGGCTGGGACCGGGGTACCCTGGAAACACCATATATTTT
TRBJ2-1 | TRBV12-5 | . | . | CASGSPAEGFRRCNEQFF | TGTGCTAGTGGTTCTCCAGCGGAGGGATTCCGTCGTTGCAATGAGCAGTTCTTC
TRBJ2-7 | TRBV7-3 | few | . | CASSPTGPSSYEQYF | TGTGCCAGCAGCCCAACAGGGCCGAGCTCCTACGAGCAGTACTTC
TRBJ2-1 | TRBV29-1 | . | . | CSVGQVWAILNEQFF | TGCAGCGTTGGCCAAGTGTGGGCTATTTTGAATGAGCAGTTCTTC
TRBJ2-3 | TRBV7-2 | many | TRBD2 | CASSLTSVGTDTQYF | TGTGCCAGCAGCTTGACTAGCGTGGGGACAGATACGCAGTATTTT